The source of this T cell receptor beta chain is a study of blood T cells in healthy people across ages. The overall study: Template-switching capture recovered about one barcoded beta molecule per two T cells. Regarding the study as a whole: Among T cells, TCR beta diversity per million cells dropped roughly linearly as age rose.

Using a J-beta primer mix together with a sample-barcoded 5' primer, a second PCR was run for roughly 7 to 11 cycles. Each CDR3 protein gets one entry after TCRdb re-called the 5' RACE reads with MiXCR. This table has about 1.4 million distinct CDR3 sequences, almost 60% appearing once. Notes on this clonotype: Its specificity is unknown.

The donors, healthy Caucasians from Russia, were aged about 6 to 95. Researchers report isolating at least 7 million PBMCs per sample. CDR3 length: 16 amino acids. The TCR comes from a man aged 18 to 30 in good health. This rearrangement joins TRBV21-1 to TRBJ2-3; TRBD2, the table's D call, was not compared with the DNA. TRBV21-1 is designated a pseudogene. Specimen: blood. CDR3 nucleotide sequence: TGTGCCAGCAGCCCACGGGACGGCAGTGGGACAGATACGCAGTATTTT. It is translated as CASSPRDGSGTDTQYF.